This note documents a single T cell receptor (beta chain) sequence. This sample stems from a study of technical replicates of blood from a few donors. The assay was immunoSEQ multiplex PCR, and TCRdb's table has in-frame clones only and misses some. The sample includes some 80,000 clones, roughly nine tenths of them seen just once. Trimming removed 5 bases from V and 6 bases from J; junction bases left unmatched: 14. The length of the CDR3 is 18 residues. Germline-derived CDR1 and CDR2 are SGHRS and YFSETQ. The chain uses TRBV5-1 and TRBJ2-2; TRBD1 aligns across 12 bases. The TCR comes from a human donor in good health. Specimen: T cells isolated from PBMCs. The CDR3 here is CASRSWGDRGRKAGELFF. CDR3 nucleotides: TGCGCCAGCAGATCCTGGGGGGACAGGGGGCGAAAGGCCGGGGAGCTGTTTTTT.